This TCR beta chain came from a study of T cells after yellow fever vaccination. Findings and limits, study-wide: A limited proportion of clonotypes was detected within both the CD4 and CD8 compartments.

This clonotype was observed a handful of times. Its antigen is unknown. TCRdb reprocessed the 5' RACE reads with MiXCR, giving one entry per CDR3 protein. In the table there are 200,000 to 250,000 distinct CDR3 sequences, 6.9% of which are singletons. V lost 5 bases and J 4 bases, leaving 14 bases between the germline ends. Germline V lookup: CDR1 DFQATT, CDR2 SNEGSKA (reference sequence). The CDR3 length is 13 residues. V is TRBV20-1 and J is TRBJ2-5; TRBD1 is a possible D gene (5 bases). The origin of this receptor is a man aged 25 to 40 who received the YFV17D yellow fever vaccine. This specimen consisted of CD4+ T cells sorted from PBMCs, obtained 15 days after the yellow fever booster vaccination. In DNA, the CDR3 is TGCAGTGCTCAATCGGACACCCCAGAGACCCAGTACTTC. It specifies CSAQSDTPETQYF.